This TCR beta chain was profiled in a study of T cell responses to AZD1222 COVID-19 vaccine. Study-level results: The donor cohort was predominantly white British with a female majority, and clonal diversity may have been underestimated. AZD1222 recipients seropositive at baseline numbered only six. Only after the peak T cell response were repertoires sampled. In the spike-specific TCR repertoire, nearly half reportedly target unmutated variant regions.

This CDR3 comprises 15 residues. V was clipped by 3 bases and J by 0 bases, with 10 bases between them. CDR1 SGHTS and CDR2 YDEGEE come from the germline V gene. The protocol was immunoSEQ multiplex PCR, while the TCRdb copy is restricted to in-frame clones and leaves out a portion. The profile covers approximately 120,000 clones, with 75% to 90% appearing a single time and almost 4.5% taken by the ten largest. This clone occurred a few times. Its antigen is not identified. The sample consisted of peripheral blood, taken 28 days after the second AZD1222 dose. This receptor was obtained from an adult who received the AZD1222 COVID-19 vaccine. The chain uses TRBV5-8 and TRBJ1-5; D is uncertain. This chain's CDR3 is CASSSVQYSNQPQHF. The CDR3 DNA reads as TGTGCCAGCAGCTCAGTCCAGTATAGCAATCAGCCCCAGCATTTT.